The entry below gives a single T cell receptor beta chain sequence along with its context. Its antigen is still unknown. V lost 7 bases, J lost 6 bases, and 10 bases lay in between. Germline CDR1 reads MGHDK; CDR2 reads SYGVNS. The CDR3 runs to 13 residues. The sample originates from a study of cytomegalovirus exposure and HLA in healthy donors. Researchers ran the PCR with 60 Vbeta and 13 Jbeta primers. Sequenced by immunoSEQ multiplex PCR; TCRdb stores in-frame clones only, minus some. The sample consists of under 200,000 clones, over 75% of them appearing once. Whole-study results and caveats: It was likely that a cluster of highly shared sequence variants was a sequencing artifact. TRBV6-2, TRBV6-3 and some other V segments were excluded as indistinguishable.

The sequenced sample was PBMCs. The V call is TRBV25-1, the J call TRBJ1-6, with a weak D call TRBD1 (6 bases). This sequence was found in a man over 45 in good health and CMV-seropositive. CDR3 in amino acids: CASIGRGNSPLHF. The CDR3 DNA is TGTGCCAGCATTGGCAGGGGTAATTCACCCCTCCACTTT.